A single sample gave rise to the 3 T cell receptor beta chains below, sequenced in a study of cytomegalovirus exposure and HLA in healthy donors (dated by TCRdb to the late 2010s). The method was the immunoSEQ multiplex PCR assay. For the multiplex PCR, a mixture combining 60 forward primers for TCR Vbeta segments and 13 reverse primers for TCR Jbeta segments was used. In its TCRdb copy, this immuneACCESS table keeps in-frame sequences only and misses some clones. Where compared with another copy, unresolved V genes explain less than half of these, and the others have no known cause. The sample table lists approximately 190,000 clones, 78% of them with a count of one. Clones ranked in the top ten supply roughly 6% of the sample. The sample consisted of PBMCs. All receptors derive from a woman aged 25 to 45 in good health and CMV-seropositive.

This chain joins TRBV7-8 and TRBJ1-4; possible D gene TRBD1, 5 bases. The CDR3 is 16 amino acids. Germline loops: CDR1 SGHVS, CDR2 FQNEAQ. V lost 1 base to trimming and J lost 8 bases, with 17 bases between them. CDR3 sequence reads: CASSLVGGLGTEKLFF. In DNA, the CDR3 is TGTGCCAGCAGCTTAGTGGGGGGTTTGGGGACCGAAAAACTGTTTTTT.

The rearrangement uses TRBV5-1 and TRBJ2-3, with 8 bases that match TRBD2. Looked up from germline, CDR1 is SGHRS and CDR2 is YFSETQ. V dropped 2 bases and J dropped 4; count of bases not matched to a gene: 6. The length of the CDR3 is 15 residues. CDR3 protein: CASSLAGAGADTQYF. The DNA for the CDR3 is TGCGCCAGCAGCTTAGCGGGAGCTGGGGCAGATACGCAGTATTTT.

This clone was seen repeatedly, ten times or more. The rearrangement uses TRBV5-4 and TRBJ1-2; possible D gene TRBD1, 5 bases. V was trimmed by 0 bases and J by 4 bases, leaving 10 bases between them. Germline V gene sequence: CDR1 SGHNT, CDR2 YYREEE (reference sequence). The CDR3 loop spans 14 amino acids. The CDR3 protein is CASSLEGPGYGYTF. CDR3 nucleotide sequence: TGTGCCAGCAGCTTGGAGGGGCCGGGCTATGGCTACACCTTC.